This T cell receptor beta chain was identified in a study of CD8+ T cells in alopecia areata. Study as a whole: Patients received oral tofacitinib, 5 to 10 mg twice daily, for moderate-to-severe alopecia areata.

Peripheral blood samples and lesional scalp punch biopsies were obtained from alopecia areata patients. This clone was picked up one time. The antigen is undetermined. Following extraction, RNA underwent reverse transcription to cDNA, which served as the sequencing template. Here immunoSEQ multiplex PCR was the method, and the copy in TCRdb shows in-frame clones only, minus some. The sample shows some 180,000 clones, roughly 63% of them seen only once. CDR1 is SNHLY, CDR2 FYNNEI, per germline. The CDR3 covers 16 residues. With V trimmed by 2 bases and J by 0 bases, 5 bases remained unmatched. General study results and limits: Clonality exceeded that of normal scalp in lesional scalp, most notably in alopecia totalis/universalis.

The TCR was taken from a human donor with alopecia areata. The chain recombines TRBV2 with TRBJ2-3; 7 positions agree with TRBD2. The sequenced sample was CD4+ T cells sorted from blood, obtained at week 0. CDR3 sequence: CASSEYGGTSTDTQYF. DNA for the CDR3: TGTGCCAGCAGTGAATACGGGGGGACTAGCACAGATACGCAGTATTTT. The entire variable domain, with the rest obtained from reference TRBV2 and TRBJ2-3, is as follows: EPEVTQTPSHQVTQMGQEVILRCVPISNHLYFYWYRQILGQKVEFLVSFYNNEISEKSEIFDDQFSVERPDGSNFTLKIRSTKLEDSAMYFCASSEYGGTSTDTQYFGPGTRLTVL.